The clone carrying this T cell receptor (beta chain) has a handful of counts. Its antigen is still unknown. V lost 6 bases and J 7 bases, leaving 19 bases between the germline ends. The V gene's germline CDR1 is SQVTM and CDR2 ANQGSEA. The CDR3 loop spans 14 amino acids. The sample originates from a study of CD8 T cells in ankylosing spondylitis. Making the TCR beta libraries involved quantitative 5'-RACE with molecular barcodes. TCRdb redid the calling of the 5' RACE reads with MiXCR, one entry per CDR3 protein. The sample records more than 250,000 distinct CDR3 sequences, 8% being singletons. Study results and caveats: Clones linked to the disease showed a CD8+ phenotype. They occurred at relatively low frequencies in peripheral blood. Among TCR beta sequences, a motif of under ten highly homologous variants appeared characteristic of ankylosing spondylitis blood. It was reported that disease-linked clones were significantly enriched in matched ankylosing spondylitis synovial fluid. Reactive arthritis synovial fluid and blood were previously reported to contain some motif variants.

Sequencing was performed on blood, either unsorted or a sorted T cell fraction (not recorded which). The clonotype comes from a male donor with ankylosing spondylitis. The chain carries TRBV29-1 and TRBJ2-1; D could derive from TRBD1 or TRBD2 (5 bases each). CDR3 DNA: TGCAGCGTCGGACCCGGGACGGGCGTTAATGAGCAGTTCTTC. This sequence encodes CSVGPGTGVNEQFF.